This T cell receptor beta chain was captured in a study of blood T cell repertoires in COVID-19. Whole-study context: The study drew acute and convalescent COVID-19 samples from the United States, Italy and Spain.

The CDR3 extends over 13 amino acids. CDR1 MNHEY and CDR2 SMNVEV come from the germline V gene (reference sequence). V shed 9 bases, J shed 0 bases, and the junction held 4 bases outside the gene matches. Profiling relied on immunoSEQ multiplex PCR, and the TCRdb table lists in-frame clones only, not all of them. The table records some 250,000 clones, roughly 90% of them present only once. The sample taken for sequencing was peripheral blood. The chain recombines TRBV27 with TRBJ1-1, with 7 bases that match TRBD1. The receptor was isolated from a man younger than 40 who had recovered from COVID-19. The CDR3 loop reads CASRDSLNTEAFF. In DNA form, the CDR3 reads TGTGCCAGTCGGGACAGTTTGAACACTGAAGCTTTCTTT.